This record concerns one T cell receptor beta chain sequence. Its cognate antigen is unknown. V gave up 2 bases and J gave up 6 bases, with 14 bases separating them. The CDR3 is made up of 14 amino acids. Germline lookup yields CDR1 SNHLY and CDR2 FYNNEI. Patients were left out if they had other autoimmune diseases, uncontrolled infections, pregnancy or lactation. Each diagnosis was determined on the basis of clinical symptoms, serum thyroxine, TRAb, thyroid ultrasound and orbital computed tomography. These data come from a study of Graves' ophthalmopathy and Graves' hyperthyroidism. CDR3 regions of TCR beta were amplified from RNA transcripts. RT-PCR in the first round used HTBI primers; a second-round multiplex PCR followed. TCRdb reprocessed the multiplex PCR reads with MiXCR, giving one entry per CDR3 protein. In the table there are about 1.1 million distinct CDR3 sequences, less than 45% of which are singletons.

Whole-study results and caveats: As the model predicted ophthalmopathy progression, it achieved a sensitivity of approximately 65% and a specificity of about 78%.

This chain joins TRBV2 and TRBJ2-7, with D possibly being TRBD1 (5 bases). The sequenced material came from peripheral blood or thyroid tissue (not recorded which). This receptor was obtained from an adult man with Graves' hyperthyroidism. The CDR3 protein is CASSELAGNVEQYF. DNA of the CDR3: TGTGCCAGCAGTGAACTGGCAGGGAACGTCGAGCAGTACTTC.